The 22 T cell receptor beta chains below all came from one sample that was sequenced in a study of Ad26.COV2.S vaccination and SARS-CoV-2 variants (dated by TCRdb to about 2021). To prepare the library, the immunoSEQ multiplex PCR assay was applied. TCRdb carries this immuneACCESS record with in-frame sequences only. Its versions omit some clonotypes, under half of them owing to an unresolved V gene in the studies checked, with the rest unexplained. This sample has 180,000 or so clones in its table, and 87% of those were observed once. The ten largest account for 5.5% to 6% of the sample. The label giving this sample's time point can be read as: individuals recovered from natural SARS-CoV-2 infection. The source material was peripheral blood, sampled after recovery from COVID-19. The receptors here all came from a human donor who had recovered from COVID-19.

CDR3 nucleotides: TGTGCCAGCACCGGGACAGGGCAAGGCACCGGGGAGCTGTTTTTT. Protein product: CASTGTGQGTGELFF. The genes are TRBV6-6 and TRBJ2-2; TRBD1 matches 9 bases. The CDR3 spans 15 residues. The germline V gene encodes CDR1 MNHNY and CDR2 SVGAGI (reference sequence). V lost 7 bases to trimming and J lost 4 bases; unmatched junction nucleotides: 7.

J is TRBJ1-1 and V is TRBV4-1, with D perhaps matching TRBD1 (5 bases). Germline V lookup: CDR1 MGHRA, CDR2 YSYEKL. V lost 3 bases to trimming and J lost 1 base, with 12 bases between them. The CDR3 loop spans 15 amino acids. CDR3 sequence: CASSHIGARNTEAFF. DNA of the CDR3: TGCGCCAGCAGCCATATCGGGGCCCGGAACACTGAAGCTTTCTTT.

This chain's CDR3 is CASIPGGVSYGYTF. The CDR3 DNA is TGTGCCAGCATCCCAGGGGGAGTTAGCTATGGCTACACCTTC. The V call is TRBV6-5, the J call TRBJ1-2, with 7 bases that match TRBD1. Germline V lookup: CDR1 MNHEY, CDR2 SVGAGI. J gave up 4 bases and V 7 bases, and 9 bases lay outside the gene matches. The CDR3 is 14 residues long.

The chain has TRBV30 and TRBJ2-7, with TRBD1 matching over 9 bases. V dropped 2 bases and J dropped 6; count of bases not matched to a gene: 26. The germline gives CDR1 GTSNPN, CDR2 SVGIG (reference sequence). The CDR3 totals 20 residues. The CDR3 is CAWSLKVWLEGQGEESEQYF. The CDR3 DNA is TGTGCCTGGAGTCTTAAGGTTTGGCTCGAGGGACAGGGCGAAGAATCCGAGCAGTACTTC.

This chain joins TRBV3-1 (or the pseudogene TRBV3-2) and TRBJ2-5, with a weak D call TRBD1 (8 bases). Trimming cost V 2 bases and J 5 bases, with 15 bases left between them. Germline CDR1 and CDR2: LGHDT and YNNKEL (reference sequence). The CDR3 has 15 residues. CDR3 residues: CASSQFTGGGETQYF. The DNA for the CDR3 is TGTGCCAGCAGCCAATTTACAGGGGGAGGGGAGACCCAGTACTTC.

The gene calls are TRBV18 and TRBJ1-5; D perhaps matches TRBD1 (6 bases). V was cut by 1 base and J by 6 bases, with 16 bases left in between. Germline V gene sequence: CDR1 KGHSH, CDR2 LQKENI. This CDR3 is built from 16 residues. CDR3 sequence: CASSPRGPPDSQPQHF. CDR3 nucleotides: TGTGCCAGCTCACCACGGGGGCCACCCGATTCTCAGCCCCAGCATTTT.

J is TRBJ1-2 and V is TRBV15; 7 bases align to TRBD1. Losses at the gene ends were 4 bases for V and 4 bases for J; bases not matched to a gene: 3. The length of the CDR3 is 13 residues. Per the germline V gene, CDR1 is LNHNV and CDR2 is YYDKDF (reference sequence). In DNA form, the CDR3 reads TGTGCCACCAGCAAAGGGGGCCTCTATGGCTACACCTTC. It yields the protein CATSKGGLYGYTF.

The rearrangement joins TRBV6-4 to TRBJ2-1, with 11 positions matching TRBD2. There are 15 residues in the CDR3. Trimming took 6 bases from V and 12 from J; bases not matched to a gene: 13. Germline-derived CDR1 and CDR2 are MRHNA and SNTAGT. The CDR3 region is CASRPTSGESQGQFF. CDR3 coding DNA: TGTGCCAGCAGGCCGACTAGCGGGGAATCCCAGGGGCAGTTCTTC.

This sequence joins TRBV6-5 and TRBJ2-5; D is possibly TRBD2 (8 bases). Trimming pared 6 bases from V and 8 bases from J, leaving 16 bases between. Germline CDR1 reads MNHEY; CDR2 reads SVGAGI. CDR3 length: 13 amino acids. The CDR3 region is CASSFGRGRTQYF. The CDR3 nucleotides are TGTGCCAGCAGCTTCGGGAGGGGGCGCACCCAGTACTTC.

The chain uses TRBV7-9 and TRBJ2-7; D is perhaps TRBD2 (6 bases). Looked up from germline, CDR1 is SEHNR and CDR2 is FQNEAQ (reference sequence). There are 14 residues in the CDR3. Trimming removed 1 base at V and 3 bases at J, with 10 bases between. CDR3 nucleotide sequence: TGTGCCAGCAGCTTAGATGGAGGGGTCTACGAGCAGTACTTC. This translates into CASSLDGGVYEQYF.

The V and J genes are TRBV4-2 and TRBJ1-5, with TRBD1 matching over 9 bases. V was pared by 3 bases and J by 6 bases, with 9 bases of the junction left unmatched. The CDR3 loop spans 16 amino acids. The V gene's germline CDR1 is LGHNA and CDR2 YNFKEQ. CDR3 sequence reads: CASSQLARQGVQPQHF. For the CDR3, the DNA is TGTGCCAGCAGCCAGCTTGCCCGACAGGGGGTTCAGCCCCAGCATTTT.

The chain has TRBV10-3 and TRBJ2-5; TRBD2 aligns across 7 bases. The CDR3 has 14 amino acids. The V segment lost 3 bases and the J segment 5 bases; nucleotides outside the gene matches: 6. Germline values: CDR1 ENHRY, CDR2 SYGVKD. CDR3 loop: CAISESQAGETQYF. The CDR3 coding sequence is TGTGCCATCAGTGAAAGTCAAGCGGGGGAGACCCAGTACTTC.

The genes are TRBV18 and TRBJ1-1; the D is unclear. The germline gives CDR1 KGHSH, CDR2 LQKENI. With 4 bases removed from V and 3 bases from J, the gap between germline ends came to 15 bases. This CDR3 is built from 15 residues. This CDR3 is CASSLGPVTDTEAFF. CDR3 DNA: TGTGCCAGCTCACTCGGTCCCGTAACGGACACTGAAGCTTTCTTT. Combining the CDR3 with reference TRBV18 and TRBJ1-1 gives the whole variable domain NAGVMQNPRHLVRRRGQEARLRCSPMKGHSHVYWYRQLPEEGLKFMVYLQKENIIDESGMPKERFSAEFPKEGPSILRIQQVVRGDSAAYFCASSLGPVTDTEAFFGQGTRLTVV.

The rearrangement joins TRBV19 to TRBJ2-1, with 16 nucleotides matching TRBD2. CDR3 size: 16 residues. Germline CDR1 LNHDA, CDR2 SQIVND (reference sequence). Trimming at V came to 4 bases and at J to 7 bases, leaving 4 bases not matched to a gene. The CDR3 DNA follows: TGTGCCAGTAGTACGGGACTAGCGGGAGGGAAGAATGAGCAGTTCTTC. This gives the protein CASSTGLAGGKNEQFF.

V is TRBV12-3 or TRBV12-4 and J is TRBJ2-5; D gene ambiguous. V lost 7 bases to trimming and J lost 4 bases, with 13 bases between them. The CDR3 loop spans 13 amino acids. The CDR3 nucleotides are TGTGCCAGCACCTGGGGTGTGGGAGAGACCCAGTACTTC. This codes for CASTWGVGETQYF.

CDR3 protein: CASSVGGQGTSTDTQYF. Here the CDR3 DNA reads TGTGCCAGCAGCGTAGGGGGACAGGGGACTAGCACAGATACGCAGTATTTT. The rearrangement joins TRBV9 to TRBJ2-3, with 10 bases aligning to TRBD1. The germline gives CDR1 SGDLS, CDR2 YYNGEE. This CDR3 is 17 amino acids long. V lost 0 bases to trimming and J lost 0 bases; unmatched junction nucleotides: 4.

The J gene is TRBJ1-3, the V gene TRBV7-9; weak D call: TRBD1 (5 bases). This CDR3 has 12 amino acids. V lost 1 base and J 10 bases, leaving 8 bases between the germline ends. Germline lookup yields CDR1 SEHNR and CDR2 FQNEAQ (reference sequence). DNA for the CDR3: TGTGCCAGCAGCTTAGGTCCAGGGACCATATATTTT. Translation: CASSLGPGTIYF.

The V call is TRBV7-2, the J call TRBJ1-1, with 8 bases lining up with TRBD1. The CDR3 covers 13 residues. Trimming took 0 bases from V and 11 from J; bases not matched to a gene: 5. The germline V gene encodes CDR1 SGHTA and CDR2 FQGNSA. CDR3 protein: CASSLAVQGEAFF. As DNA, the CDR3 is TGTGCCAGCAGCTTAGCGGTACAGGGGGAGGCTTTCTTT. The entire variable domain, with the rest obtained from reference TRBV7-2 and TRBJ1-1, is as follows: GAGVSQSPSNKVTEKGKDVELRCDPISGHTALYWYRQSLGQGLEFLIYFQGNSAPDKSGLPSDRFSAERTGGSVSTLTIQRTQQEDSAVYLCASSLAVQGEAFFGQGTRLTVV.

Concerning this clone itself: This specimen includes other DNA sequences encoding the same CDR3. The rearrangement uses TRBV5-1 and TRBJ2-3; 9 positions agree with TRBD2. The CDR3 spans 16 residues. V was clipped by 0 bases and J by 2 bases; unmatched bases: 4. CDR1 and CDR2 (germline): SGHRS, YFSETQ. DNA of the CDR3: TGCGCCAGCAGCTTGGTAGCGGGGGCGATCACAGATACGCAGTATTTT. Translated, it gives CASSLVAGAITDTQYF.

This clone has a count of ten or more. The rearrangement uses TRBV5-1 and TRBJ1-1, with D perhaps matching TRBD1 (5 bases). This CDR3 spans 17 amino acids. V lost 0 bases, J lost 3 bases, and 18 bases lay in between. Germline V lookup: CDR1 SGHRS, CDR2 YFSETQ. The CDR3 nucleotides read TGCGCCAGCAGCTTGGCCGGTTCCCTCCGGGGGGACACTGAAGCTTTCTTT. Amino acids: CASSLAGSLRGDTEAFF.

The chain carries TRBV30 and TRBJ1-2; D is uncertain. In germline, CDR1 is GTSNPN, CDR2 SVGIG (reference sequence). V shed 2 bases and J shed 4 bases, with 8 bases lying between them. CDR3 length: 12 amino acids. CDR3 DNA sequence: TGTGCCTGGAGTCTAGAGGGCTATGGCTACACCTTC. Translation: CAWSLEGYGYTF.

Only one count was recorded for this clone. The J gene is TRBJ2-2, the V gene TRBV6-4; D is uncertain. CDR3 length equals 16 residues. V was pared by 5 bases and J by 1 base, with 14 bases between. The V gene's germline CDR1 is MRHNA and CDR2 SNTAGT. CDR3 sequence: CASSFDPAGNTGELFF. DNA of the CDR3: TGTGCCAGCAGTTTCGACCCTGCTGGGAACACCGGGGAGCTGTTTTTT.